The clone carrying this T cell receptor beta chain has a count of ten or more. As yet, its antigen is unknown. TCRdb used MiXCR to reprocess the 5' RACE reads, holding one entry per CDR3 protein. This table holds about 100,000 distinct CDR3 sequences, approximately 4.7% found once. These data originate in a study of spatial heterogeneity in lung cancer. Study at large: Sequence detection consistently recorded a greater number of beta-chain than alpha-chain sequences. The study, taken as a whole, reports: The study found that expanded intratumoral alpha and beta TCR counts tracked tumor mutation counts.

Time point given: sample taken at primary tumor resection. Whole RNA was taken from tumor, nontumor lung or frozen PBMC; it was then sequenced unsorted. Germline CDR1 is MGHRA and CDR2 is YSYEKL. V lost 3 bases and J 6 bases, leaving 9 bases between the germline ends. CDR3 length: 12 residues. This TCR derives from a male donor with early-stage non-small cell lung cancer. Specimen: lung tumor tissue, collected at surgery. The chain uses TRBV4-1 and TRBJ2-7, with D perhaps matching TRBD1 (5 bases). CDR3 coding DNA: TGCGCCAGCAGCCACATAAGGGGCGAGCAGTACTTC. Translating it yields CASSHIRGEQYF.